This TCR beta chain was obtained from a study of blood T cell repertoires in COVID-19. As for the study in general: PBMCs, B-cell-depleted T cells, or T cells provided the cDNA or gDNA that made up the material.

V lost 1 base and J lost 4, with 11 bases in between. The CDR3 runs to 14 residues. Looked up from germline, CDR1 is SGDLS and CDR2 is YYNGEE. Using immunoSEQ multiplex PCR, the repertoire was profiled, and TCRdb retains in-frame clones only, with some absent. The table records roughly 120,000 clones, roughly 90% of them present only once. The TCR sequence derives from a man in his fifties or sixties with active COVID-19. This rearrangement joins TRBV9 to TRBJ1-1; no reliable D call. The sequencing sample was made of peripheral blood. In DNA form, the CDR3 reads TGTGCCAGCAGCGTAACCAGTTCTGGCACTGAAGCTTTCTTT. Translated, it gives CASSVTSSGTEAFF.